This T cell receptor beta chain was identified in a study of T cells in Graves' hyperthyroidism and ophthalmopathy. The CDR3 is made up of 16 amino acids. Germline V CDR1 and CDR2: SGHNT, YENEEA. The V end lost 3 bases, the J end lost 2 bases, and 14 bases lay between the germline ends. TCR beta CDR3 regions were amplified from RNA transcripts. First-round RT-PCR of the TCR CDR3 relied on the HTBI primer set. TCRdb fed the multiplex PCR reads into MiXCR, producing one record per CDR3 protein. The sample includes approximately 400,000 distinct CDR3 sequences, 25% of them seen just once. Stable Graves' hyperthyroidism meant no ophthalmopathy progression within 18 months.

The chain has TRBV11-3 and TRBJ2-4; maybe TRBD1 (7 bases). This receptor was taken from a man in his fifties with Graves' hyperthyroidism. The sample consisted of blood. In DNA form, the CDR3 reads TGTGCCAGCAGCTTCCAGGGGGGCGCGACCAAAAACATTCAGTACTTC. Translation: CASSFQGGATKNIQYF.